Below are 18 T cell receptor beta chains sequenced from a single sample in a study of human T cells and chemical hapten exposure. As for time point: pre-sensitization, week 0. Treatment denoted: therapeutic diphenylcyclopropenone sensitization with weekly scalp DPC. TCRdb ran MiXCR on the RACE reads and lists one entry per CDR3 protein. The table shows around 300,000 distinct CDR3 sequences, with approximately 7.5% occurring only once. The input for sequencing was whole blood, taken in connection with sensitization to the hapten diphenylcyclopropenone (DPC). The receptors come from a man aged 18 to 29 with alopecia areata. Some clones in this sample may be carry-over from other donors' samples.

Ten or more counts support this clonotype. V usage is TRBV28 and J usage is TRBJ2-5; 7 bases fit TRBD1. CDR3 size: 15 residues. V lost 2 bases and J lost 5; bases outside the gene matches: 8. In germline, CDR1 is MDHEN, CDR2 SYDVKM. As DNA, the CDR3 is TGTGCCAGCAGTTTAAACAGGGGATTGTATGAGACCCAGTACTTC. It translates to CASSLNRGLYETQYF.

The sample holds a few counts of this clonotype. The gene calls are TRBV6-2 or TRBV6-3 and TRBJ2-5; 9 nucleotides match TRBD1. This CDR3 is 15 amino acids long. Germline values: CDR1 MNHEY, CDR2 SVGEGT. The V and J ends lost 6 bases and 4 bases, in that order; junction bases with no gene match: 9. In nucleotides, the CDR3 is TGTGCCAGCAGATACACAGGGGGCTTCGCAGAGACCCAGTACTTC. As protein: CASRYTGGFAETQYF.

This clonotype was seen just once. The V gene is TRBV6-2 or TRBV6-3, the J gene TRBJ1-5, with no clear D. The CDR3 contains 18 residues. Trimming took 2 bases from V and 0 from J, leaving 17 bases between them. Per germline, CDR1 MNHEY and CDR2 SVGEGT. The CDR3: CASSYSPFWGNSNQPQHF. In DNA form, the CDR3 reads TGTGCCAGCAGTTACAGCCCCTTTTGGGGAAATAGCAATCAGCCCCAGCATTTT.

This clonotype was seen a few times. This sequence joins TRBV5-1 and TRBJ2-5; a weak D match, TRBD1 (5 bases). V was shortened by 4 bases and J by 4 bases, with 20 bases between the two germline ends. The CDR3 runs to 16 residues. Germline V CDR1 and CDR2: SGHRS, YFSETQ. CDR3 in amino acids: CASSLGRQTETETQYF. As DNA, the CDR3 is TGCGCCAGCAGCCTAGGACGACAGACCGAGACAGAGACCCAGTACTTC.

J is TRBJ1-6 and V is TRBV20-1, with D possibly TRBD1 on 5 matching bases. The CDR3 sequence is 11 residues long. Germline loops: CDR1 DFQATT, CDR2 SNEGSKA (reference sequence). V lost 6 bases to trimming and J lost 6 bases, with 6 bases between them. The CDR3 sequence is CSARGNSPLHF. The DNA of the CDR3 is TGCAGTGCGAGGGGTAATTCACCCCTCCACTTT.

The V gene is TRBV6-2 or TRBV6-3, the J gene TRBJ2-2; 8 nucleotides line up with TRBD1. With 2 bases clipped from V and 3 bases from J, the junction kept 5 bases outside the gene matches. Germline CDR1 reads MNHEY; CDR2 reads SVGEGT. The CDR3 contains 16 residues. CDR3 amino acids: CASSYRTGLDTGELFF. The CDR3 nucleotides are TGTGCCAGCAGTTACCGGACAGGGCTGGACACCGGGGAGCTGTTTTTT.

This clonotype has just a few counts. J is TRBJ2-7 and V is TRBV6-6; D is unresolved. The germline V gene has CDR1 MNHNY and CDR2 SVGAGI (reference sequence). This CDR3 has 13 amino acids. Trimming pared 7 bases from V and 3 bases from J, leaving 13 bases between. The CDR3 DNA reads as TGTGCCAGCACCCCGAGTTTAAGCTACGAGCAGTACTTC. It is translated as CASTPSLSYEQYF.

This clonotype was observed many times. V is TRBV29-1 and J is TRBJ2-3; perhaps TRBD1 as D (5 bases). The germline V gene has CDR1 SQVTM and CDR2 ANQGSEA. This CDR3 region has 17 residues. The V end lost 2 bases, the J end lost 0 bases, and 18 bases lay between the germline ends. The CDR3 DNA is TGCAGCGTTGAAAGGGGTAGGATGACAGTCAGCACAGATACGCAGTATTTT. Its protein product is CSVERGRMTVSTDTQYF.

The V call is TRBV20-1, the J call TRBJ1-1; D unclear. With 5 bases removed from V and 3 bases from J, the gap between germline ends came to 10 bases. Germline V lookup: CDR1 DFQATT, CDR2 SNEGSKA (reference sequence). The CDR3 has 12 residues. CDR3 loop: CSARLRDTEAFF. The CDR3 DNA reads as TGCAGTGCTCGACTACGGGACACTGAAGCTTTCTTT.

In DNA form, the CDR3 reads TGCGCCAGCAGCCAAGTTCCAGAATACAGGGTCAGGGGCTACACCTTC. Translation: CASSQVPEYRVRGYTF. The V call is TRBV4-3, the J call TRBJ1-2, with a tentative D call TRBD1 (6 bases). This CDR3 has 16 amino acids. The germline V gene has CDR1 LGHNA and CDR2 YSLEER. With 1 base removed from V and 8 bases from J, the gap between germline ends came to 20 bases.

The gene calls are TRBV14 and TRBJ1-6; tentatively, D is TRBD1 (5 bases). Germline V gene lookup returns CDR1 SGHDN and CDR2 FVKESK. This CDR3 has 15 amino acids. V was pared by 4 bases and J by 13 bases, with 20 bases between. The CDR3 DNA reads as TGTGCCAGCAGCCTACTCGGGACTGGCGGGTCGCCCCTCCACTTT. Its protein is CASSLLGTGGSPLHF. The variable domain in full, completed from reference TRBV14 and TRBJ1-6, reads EAGVTQFPSHSVIEKGQTVTLRCDPISGHDNLYWYRRVMGKEIKFLLHFVKESKQDESGMPNNRFLAERTGGTYSTLKVQPAELEDSGVYFCASSLLGTGGSPLHFGNGTRLTVT.

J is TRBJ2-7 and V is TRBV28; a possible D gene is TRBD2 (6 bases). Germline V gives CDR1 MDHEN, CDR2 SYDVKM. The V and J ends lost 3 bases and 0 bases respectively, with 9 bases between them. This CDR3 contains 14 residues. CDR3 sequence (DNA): TGTGCCAGCAGTTTTGGGAGGAGCTCCTACGAGCAGTACTTC. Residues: CASSFGRSSYEQYF. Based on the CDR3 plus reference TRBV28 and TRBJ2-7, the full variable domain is DVKVTQSSRYLVKRTGEKVFLECVQDMDHENMFWYRQDPGLGLRLIYFSYDVKMKEKGDIPEGYSVSREKKERFSLILESASTNQTSMYLCASSFGRSSYEQYFGPGTRLTVT.

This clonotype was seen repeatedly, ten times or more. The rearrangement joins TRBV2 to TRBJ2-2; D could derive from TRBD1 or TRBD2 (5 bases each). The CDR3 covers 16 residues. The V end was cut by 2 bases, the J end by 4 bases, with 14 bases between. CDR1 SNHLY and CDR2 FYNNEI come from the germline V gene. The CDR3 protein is CASSEHRDGTTGELFF. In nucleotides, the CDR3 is TGTGCCAGCAGTGAACATAGGGACGGTACCACCGGGGAGCTGTTTTTT.

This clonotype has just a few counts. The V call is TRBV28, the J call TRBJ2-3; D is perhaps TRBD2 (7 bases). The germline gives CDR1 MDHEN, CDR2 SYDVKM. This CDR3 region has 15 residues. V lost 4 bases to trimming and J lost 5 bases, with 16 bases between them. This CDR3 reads CASSSGGAIRDTQYF. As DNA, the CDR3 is TGTGCCAGCAGTTCTGGGGGGGCCATCAGAGATACGCAGTATTTT.

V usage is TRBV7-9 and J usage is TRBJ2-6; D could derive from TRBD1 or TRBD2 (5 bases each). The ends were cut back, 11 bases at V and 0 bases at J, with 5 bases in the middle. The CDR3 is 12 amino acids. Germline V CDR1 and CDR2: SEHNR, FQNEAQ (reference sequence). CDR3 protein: CAGGSGANVLTF. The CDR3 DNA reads TGTGCCGGGGGCTCTGGGGCCAACGTCCTGACTTTC.

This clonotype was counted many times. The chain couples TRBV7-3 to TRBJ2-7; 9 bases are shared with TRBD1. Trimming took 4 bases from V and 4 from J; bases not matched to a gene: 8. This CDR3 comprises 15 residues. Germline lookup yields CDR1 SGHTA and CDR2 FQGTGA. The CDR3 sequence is CASSSGQGPIYEQYF. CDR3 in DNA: TGTGCCAGCAGCTCAGGACAGGGGCCAATATACGAGCAGTACTTC.

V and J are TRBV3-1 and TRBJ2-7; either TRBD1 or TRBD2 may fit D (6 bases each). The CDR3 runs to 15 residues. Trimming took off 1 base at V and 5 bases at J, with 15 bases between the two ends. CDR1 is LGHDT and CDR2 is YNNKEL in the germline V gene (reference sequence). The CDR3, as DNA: TGTGCCAGCAGCCAAGGGGGGGCAGAGACCAACGAGCAGTACTTC. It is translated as CASSQGGAETNEQYF.

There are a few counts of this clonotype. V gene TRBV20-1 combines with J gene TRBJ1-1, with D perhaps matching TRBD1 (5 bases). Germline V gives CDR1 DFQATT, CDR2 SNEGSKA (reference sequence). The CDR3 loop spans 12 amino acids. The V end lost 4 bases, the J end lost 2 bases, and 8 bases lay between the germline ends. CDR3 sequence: CSATDSNTEAFF. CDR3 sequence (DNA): TGCAGTGCTACTGACAGCAACACTGAAGCTTTCTTT.